This TCR beta chain was observed in a study of human T cells and chemical hapten exposure. For the study at large: Each week of the approximately 24-week study, patients had diphenylcyclopropenone applied to the scalp.

Sample time point: pre-sensitization, week 0. Described treatment: therapeutic diphenylcyclopropenone sensitization with weekly scalp DPC. The germline V gene has CDR1 SGHTA and CDR2 FQGTGA. V lost 8 bases and J lost 10; bases outside the gene matches: 11. This CDR3 has 14 residues. TCRdb processed the RACE reads anew with MiXCR; each CDR3 protein has one entry. The sample has some 250,000 distinct CDR3 sequences; about 7.7% are singletons. The rearrangement links TRBV7-3 to TRBJ2-1; TRBD2 matches 10 bases. This specimen was whole blood, taken in connection with sensitization to the hapten diphenylcyclopropenone (DPC). This TCR was recovered from a young man with alopecia areata. Some clones in this sample may be carry-over from other donors' samples. The CDR3 region has the DNA TGTGCCAGCTCCCGGAGCGGGGGGGACCCAGAGCAGTTCTTC. Protein: CASSRSGGDPEQFF.